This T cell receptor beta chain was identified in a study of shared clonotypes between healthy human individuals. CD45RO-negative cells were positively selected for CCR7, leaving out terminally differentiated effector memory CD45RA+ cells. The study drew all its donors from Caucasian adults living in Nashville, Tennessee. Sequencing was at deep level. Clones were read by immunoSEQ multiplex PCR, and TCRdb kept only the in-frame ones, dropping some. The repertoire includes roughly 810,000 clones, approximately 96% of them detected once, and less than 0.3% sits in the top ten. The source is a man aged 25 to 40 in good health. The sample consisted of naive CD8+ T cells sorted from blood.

Here the CDR3 reads CASSLVTGGRETQYF. CDR3 coding DNA: TGTGCCAGCAGCTTAGTCACGGGAGGGAGAGAGACCCAGTACTTC. The chain links TRBV7-8 to TRBJ2-5, with TRBD2 matching over 8 bases. The V gene end was trimmed by 1 base and the J gene end by 4 bases; junction bases not matched to a gene: 5. Germline assignment: CDR1 SGHVS and CDR2 FQNEAQ. This CDR3 contains 15 residues.